This T cell receptor (beta chain) came from a study of T cells after yellow fever vaccination (dated by TCRdb to about 2019). Background on the whole study: The SMART-Seq v4 Ultra Low Input RNA kit was used to prepare libraries from fractions with low cell numbers. To follow T-cell clones before and after primary and booster YFV17D yellow fever vaccination, bulk TCR alpha and beta repertoires were sequenced over time. Two healthy male donors, one aged 18 to 30 and one aged 30 to 40 years, made up the cohort. Blood samples were taken at several timepoints before and after primary and secondary immunization, and bulk PBMC replicates and cell subsets were isolated.

Trimming accounts for 6 bases at V and 7 bases at J, while the number of junction bases matched to no gene is 9. The CDR3 contains 15 residues, cysteine and phenylalanine counted. The kept DNA is CDR3 alone, 45 bases in frame from the first base. TCR cDNA was made using 5'RACE template switching, a step that added a universal primer site and unique molecular identifiers. cDNA synthesis was primed from both the TCR alpha and TCR beta constant segments. Two PCR steps were used to amplify libraries, with sample barcodes and sequencing adapters being added in the second step. Libraries were sequenced on Illumina HiSeq 2500 (2x100 bp) or NovaSeq (2x150 bp). Regarding the original processing steps: MIGEC was used to demultiplex reads and collapse the reads into UMI consensus sequences, and MiXCR was used for V(D)J alignment. Using edgeR on replicate PBMC samples, clonotypes were called vaccine-responding if FDR was below 0.01 and the log2 fold change was above 5 up to day 15. Bulk clonotypes were assigned CD4 or CD8 identity according to which sequenced CD4 or CD8 repertoire held them at higher abundance. Using fastp at Q25 and MiXCR, TCRdb reprocessed the public reads and kept productive beta chains. Entries are consolidated by CDR3 protein sequence, retaining the most common genes and DNA. TCRdb's processing, not the study's, gives the V and J calls here. The table for this sample lists 500,000 to 650,000 distinct CDR3 sequences; roughly a sixth of them were counted only once. 17% of the sample comes from the top ten.

This clonotype was seen more than once but under ten times. The antigen this receptor binds is unknown. Base qualities are not provided; no much larger clone lies one nucleotide away. The treatment or condition label for this specimen denotes: live attenuated yellow fever vaccine strain. At every blood-draw timepoint, two biological replicates of bulk PBMCs were collected. PBMCs were isolated from peripheral blood using a standard Ficoll-Paque protocol. TriZol was used to extract RNA from bulk PBMCs, CD4 and CD8 fractions, and dextramer-positive and dextramer-negative fractions. General conclusions and limits of the study: Computational filtering was required because FACS-sorted repertoires could contain abundant contaminating clonotypes from the bulk population. Most clones expanded after primary vaccination were re-detected after the booster (almost 97% of CD4 and roughly 85% of CD8), suggesting broad memory maintenance. Only a couple of donors were included in the study, so the extent to which the findings can be generalized is limited. A small share of clonotypes was detected in both CD4 and CD8 compartments, with the overlap likely arising from convergent recombination. Compared with the primary T-cell response, the secondary T-cell response was faster but weaker, reaching its peak on day 5 rather than on day 15.

The sequence derives from a young man who received the YFV17D yellow fever vaccine. The receptor chain draws on TRBV12-3 or TRBV12-4 and TRBJ1-4; the central 9 bases match TRBD1. Specimen: PBMCs, collected about 5 days after the first yellow fever vaccination. The CDR3 is CASSHTGGRGEKLFF. The DNA is as follows: TGTGCCAGCAGCCATACAGGGGGCCGGGGTGAAAAACTGTTTTTT.